The 10 T cell receptor beta chains reported below all come from one sample, sequenced in a study of blood T cell repertoires in COVID-19. The repertoire was sequenced with immunoSEQ multiplex PCR; TCRdb's copy has only in-frame clones and lacks some. Of 90,000 to 120,000 clones in the sample, about four fifths were seen once. The sequenced sample was peripheral blood. These receptors were obtained from a woman aged 70-85 years with acute or convalescent COVID-19.

The chain is built from TRBV5-1 and TRBJ2-2; 8 nucleotides match TRBD2. The CDR3 spans 16 residues. V trimming: 6 bases; J trimming: 4 bases; junction bases outside the gene matches: 11. The germline V gene has CDR1 SGHRS and CDR2 YFSETQ. The CDR3 protein is CASTRTSGGATGELFF. The CDR3 DNA is TGCGCCAGCACCCGAACCTCGGGGGGGGCCACCGGGGAGCTGTTTTTT.

CDR3 nucleotide sequence: TGTGCCAGCAGTTACTTCCCTTTGAGGGAAGCTTTCTTT. Translating gives CASSYFPLREAFF. J is TRBJ1-1 and V is TRBV28; D gene ambiguous. The germline V gene encodes CDR1 MDHEN and CDR2 SYDVKM. The CDR3 covers 13 residues. Trimming removed 4 bases at V and 8 bases at J, with 14 bases between.

The rearrangement links TRBV11-2 to TRBJ2-7, with 10 positions matching TRBD2. CDR3 length: 15 residues. Germline CDR1 is SGHAT and CDR2 is FQNNGV. J was trimmed by 6 bases and V by 8 bases; bases with no gene match: 13. The CDR3 region has the DNA TGTGCCAGCTATCCGAAGCGGGAGGGCCGGGGCGAGCAGTACTTC. Residues: CASYPKREGRGEQYF.

In nucleotides, the CDR3 is TGTGCCAGCAGCTTCGGGAACACCATATATTTT. Translated, it gives CASSFGNTIYF. The rearrangement links TRBV7-9 to TRBJ1-3; no reliable D call. From germline, CDR1 is SEHNR and CDR2 FQNEAQ (reference sequence). The ends were cut back, 3 bases at V and 7 bases at J, with 4 bases in the middle. The CDR3 is 11 amino acids.

This clone was observed a single time. V and J are TRBV5-1 and TRBJ1-2; TRBD1 matches 7 bases. This CDR3 contains 16 residues. After removal of 4 bases from V and 1 base from J, the junction contained 10 bases not matched to a gene. Germline CDR1 SGHRS, CDR2 YFSETQ. The CDR3 nucleotides are TGCGCCAGCAGCAGAGGGGGACAGACCTATAACTATGGCTACACCTTC. Translating it yields CASSRGGQTYNYGYTF. Looking up the rest from reference TRBV5-1 and TRBJ1-2 gives the full variable domain: KAGVTQTPRYLIKTRGQQVTLSCSPISGHRSVSWYQQTPGQGLQFLFEYFSETQRNKGNFPGRFSGRQFSNSRSEMNVSTLELGDSALYLCASSRGGQTYNYGYTFGSGTRLTVV.

The chain is built from TRBV10-2 and TRBJ2-2, with D hard to call. The length of the CDR3 is 15 residues. The V gene lost 3 bases and the J gene lost 0 bases, with 8 bases spanning the gap. CDR1 WSHSY and CDR2 SAAADI come from the germline V gene. DNA of the CDR3: TGCGCCAGCAGTGACGTTCAGACGAACACCGGGGAGCTGTTTTTT. As protein: CASSDVQTNTGELFF.

The CDR3 sequence: CASSSPEAGKGVLQYF. CDR3 in DNA: TGTGCCAGCAGTTCCCCCGAGGCAGGGAAAGGAGTGTTGCAGTACTTC. V gene TRBV28 combines with J gene TRBJ2-7; perhaps TRBD1 as D (5 bases). CDR1 MDHEN and CDR2 SYDVKM come from the germline V gene. This CDR3 contains 16 residues. V shed 4 bases and J shed 9 bases, with 25 bases lying between them.

This clone was observed once. V and J are TRBV28 and TRBJ1-5; TRBD1 might be the D (5 bases). This CDR3 is 17 amino acids long. Germline V CDR1 and CDR2: MDHEN, SYDVKM. V was trimmed by 3 bases and J by 0 bases, leaving 15 bases between them. The CDR3 reads CASSFGGLRGSNQPQHF. The CDR3 DNA sequence: TGTGCCAGCAGTTTCGGGGGGTTGCGGGGTAGCAATCAGCCCCAGCATTTT.

The V call is TRBV7-3, the J call TRBJ2-3; 7 bases align to TRBD1. The CDR3 loop spans 15 amino acids. The J segment lost 0 bases and the V segment lost 4 bases, leaving 4 bases of the junction unmatched. Per the germline V gene, CDR1 is SGHTA and CDR2 is FQGTGA. The CDR3 DNA follows: TGTGCCAGCAGCTCCCTGGGACAGAGCACAGATACGCAGTATTTT. This encodes CASSSLGQSTDTQYF.

This chain joins TRBV28 and TRBJ2-3; D is uncertain. The CDR3 totals 11 residues. The V gene lost 3 bases and the J gene lost 6 bases, with 4 bases spanning the gap. Germline lookup yields CDR1 MDHEN and CDR2 SYDVKM. DNA of the CDR3: TGTGCCAGCAGTTTCCATGATACGCAGTATTTT. This encodes CASSFHDTQYF.